This TCR beta chain derives from a study of blood T cell repertoires in COVID-19. The wider study: There were acute and convalescent COVID-19 samples, and they came from the United States, Italy and Spain. The cDNA or gDNA used as material had been derived from T cells, B-cell-depleted T cells, or PBMCs.

V was clipped by 4 bases and J by 2 bases, with 9 bases between them. Germline values: CDR1 LNHDA, CDR2 SQIVND (reference sequence). The length of the CDR3 is 14 residues. Generated by immunoSEQ multiplex PCR, the TCRdb table keeps only in-frame clones and is missing some. The top ten clones hold 0.99% of a sample with 150,000 to 200,000 clones, about 85% of them seen once. V and J are TRBV19 and TRBJ1-3; TRBD1 is a possible D gene (5 bases). This TCR came from a man in his late teens or twenties with acute or convalescent COVID-19. Sequenced sample: peripheral blood. The CDR3 loop is CASSTGTAGNTIYF. CDR3 nucleotides: TGTGCCAGTAGTACCGGGACTGCTGGAAACACCATATATTTT.